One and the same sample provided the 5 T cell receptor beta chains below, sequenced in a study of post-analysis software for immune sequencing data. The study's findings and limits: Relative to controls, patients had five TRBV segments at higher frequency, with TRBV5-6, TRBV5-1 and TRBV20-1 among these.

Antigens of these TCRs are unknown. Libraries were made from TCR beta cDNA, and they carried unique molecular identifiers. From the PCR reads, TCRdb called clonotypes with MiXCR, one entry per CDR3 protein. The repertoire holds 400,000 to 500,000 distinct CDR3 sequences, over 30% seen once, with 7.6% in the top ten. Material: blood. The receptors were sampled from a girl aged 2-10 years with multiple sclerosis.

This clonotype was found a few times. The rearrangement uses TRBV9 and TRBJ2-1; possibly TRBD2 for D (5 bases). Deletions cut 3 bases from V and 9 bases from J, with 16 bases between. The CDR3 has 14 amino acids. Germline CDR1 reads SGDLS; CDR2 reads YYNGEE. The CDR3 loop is CASSATKRKTEQFF. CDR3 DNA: TGTGCCAGCAGCGCGACTAAAAGAAAAACTGAGCAGTTCTTC.

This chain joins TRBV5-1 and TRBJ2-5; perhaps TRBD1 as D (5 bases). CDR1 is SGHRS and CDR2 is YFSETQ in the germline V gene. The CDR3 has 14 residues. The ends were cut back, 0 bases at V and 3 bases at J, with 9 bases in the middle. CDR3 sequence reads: CASSLGTTEETQYF. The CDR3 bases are TGCGCCAGCAGCTTGGGGACGACAGAAGAGACCCAGTACTTC.

CDR3 coding DNA: TGTGCCAGCAGCCCCGGGACTTACGCGAACACCGGGGAGCTGTTTTTT. Its protein product is CASSPGTYANTGELFF. V is TRBV11-3 and J is TRBJ2-2; tentatively, D is TRBD2 (6 bases). Trimming removed 5 bases at V and 0 bases at J, with 13 bases between. The germline gives CDR1 SGHNT, CDR2 YENEEA. The CDR3 runs 16 residues. Full variable domain (missing parts from reference TRBV11-3 and TRBJ2-2): EAGVVQSPRYKIIEKKQPVAFWCNPISGHNTLYWYLQNLGQGPELLIRYENEEAVDDSQLPKDRFSAERLKGVDSTLKIQPAELGDSAVYLCASSPGTYANTGELFFGEGSRLTVL.

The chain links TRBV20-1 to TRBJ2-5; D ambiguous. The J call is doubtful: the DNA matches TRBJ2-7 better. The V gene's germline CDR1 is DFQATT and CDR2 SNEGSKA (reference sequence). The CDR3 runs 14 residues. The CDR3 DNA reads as TGCAGTGCTACAAGCTGGCAGGCCGACTACGAGCAGTACTTC. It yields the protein CSATSWQADYEQYF.

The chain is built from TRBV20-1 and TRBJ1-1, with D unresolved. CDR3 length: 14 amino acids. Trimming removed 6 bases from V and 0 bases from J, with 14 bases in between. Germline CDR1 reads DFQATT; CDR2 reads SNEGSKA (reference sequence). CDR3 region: CSAGYGRMNTEAFF. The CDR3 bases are TGCAGTGCGGGCTACGGCAGGATGAACACTGAAGCTTTCTTT.